This T cell receptor (beta chain) was recorded in a study of T cell responses to AZD1222 COVID-19 vaccine. General study points: A reported finding is that nearly half of spike-specific TCRs target unmutated variant regions. Clonal diversity may have been underestimated in mostly white British donors.

To note about this clone: The antigen is unknown.

Second doses were pooled across both intervals (about 4 or about 12 weeks). CDR3 length: 12 residues. V gave up 5 bases and J gave up 12 bases, with 15 bases separating them. In germline, CDR1 is SGHTA, CDR2 FQGNSA. Some clones are missing from TCRdb's copy, which holds only in-frame ones; the method was immunoSEQ multiplex PCR. This table has some 120,000 clones, approximately 90% appearing once. V is TRBV7-2 and J is TRBJ2-3; D gene uncertain. This receptor was identified in an adult who received the AZD1222 COVID-19 vaccine. The sequencing here drew on peripheral blood, taken 28 days after the second AZD1222 dose. In DNA form, the CDR3 reads TGTGCCAGCAGCCCTGAACAATTGCGTCAGTATTTT. Translation gives CASSPEQLRQYF.